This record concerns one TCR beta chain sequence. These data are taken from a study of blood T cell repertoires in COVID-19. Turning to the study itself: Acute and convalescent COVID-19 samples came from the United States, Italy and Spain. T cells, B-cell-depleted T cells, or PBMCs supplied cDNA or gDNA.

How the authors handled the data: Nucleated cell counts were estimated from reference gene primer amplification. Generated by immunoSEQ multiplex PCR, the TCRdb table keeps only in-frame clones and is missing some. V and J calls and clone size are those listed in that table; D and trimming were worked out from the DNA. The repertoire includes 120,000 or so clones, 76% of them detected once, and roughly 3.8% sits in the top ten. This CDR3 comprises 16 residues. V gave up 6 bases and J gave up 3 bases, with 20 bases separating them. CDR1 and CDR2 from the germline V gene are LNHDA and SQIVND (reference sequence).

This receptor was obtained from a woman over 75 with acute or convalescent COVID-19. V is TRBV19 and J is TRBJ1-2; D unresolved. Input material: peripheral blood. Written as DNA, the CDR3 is TGTGCCAGTAGCATGGGGAGGAACAAGTGGGACTATGGCTACACCTTC. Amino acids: CASSMGRNKWDYGYTF.